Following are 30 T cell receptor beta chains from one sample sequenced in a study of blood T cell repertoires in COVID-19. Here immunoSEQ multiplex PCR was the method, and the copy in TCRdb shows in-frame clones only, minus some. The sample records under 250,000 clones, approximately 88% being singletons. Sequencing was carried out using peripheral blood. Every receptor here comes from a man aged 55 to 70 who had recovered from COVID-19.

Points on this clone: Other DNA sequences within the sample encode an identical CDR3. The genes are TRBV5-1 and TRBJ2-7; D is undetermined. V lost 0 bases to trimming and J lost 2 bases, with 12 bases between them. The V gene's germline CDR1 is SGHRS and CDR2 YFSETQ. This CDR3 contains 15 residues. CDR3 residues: CASSLEGLAAYEQYF. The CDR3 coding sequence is TGCGCCAGCAGCTTGGAAGGCCTGGCGGCCTACGAGCAGTACTTC.

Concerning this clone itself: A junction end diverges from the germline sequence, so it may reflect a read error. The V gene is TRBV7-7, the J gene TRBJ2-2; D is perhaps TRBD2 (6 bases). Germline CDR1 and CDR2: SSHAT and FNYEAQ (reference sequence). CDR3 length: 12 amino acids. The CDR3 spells CASSGHTGELFF. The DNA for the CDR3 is TGTGCTAGCAGCGGGCACACCGGGGAGCTGTTTTTT.

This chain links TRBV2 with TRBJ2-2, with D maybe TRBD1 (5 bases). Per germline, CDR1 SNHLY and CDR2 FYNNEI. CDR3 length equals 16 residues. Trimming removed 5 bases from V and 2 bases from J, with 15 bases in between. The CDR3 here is CASSNRPPSNTGELFF. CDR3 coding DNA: TGTGCCAGCAGTAACAGGCCTCCATCTAACACCGGGGAGCTGTTTTTT. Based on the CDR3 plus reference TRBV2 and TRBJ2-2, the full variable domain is EPEVTQTPSHQVTQMGQEVILRCVPISNHLYFYWYRQILGQKVEFLVSFYNNEISEKSEIFDDQFSVERPDGSNFTLKIRSTKLEDSAMYFCASSNRPPSNTGELFFGEGSRLTVL.

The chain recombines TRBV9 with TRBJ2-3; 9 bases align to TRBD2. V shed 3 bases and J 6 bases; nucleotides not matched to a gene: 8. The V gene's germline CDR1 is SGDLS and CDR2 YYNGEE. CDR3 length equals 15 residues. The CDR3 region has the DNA TGTGCCAGCAGCGCGGTCGGCGGGAGGGGTGATACGCAGTATTTT. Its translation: CASSAVGGRGDTQYF. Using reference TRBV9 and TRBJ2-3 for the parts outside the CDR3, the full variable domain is DSGVTQTPKHLITATGQRVTLRCSPRSGDLSVYWYQQSLDQGLQFLIQYYNGEERAKGNILERFSAQQFPDLHSELNLSSLELGDSALYFCASSAVGGRGDTQYFGPGTRLTVL.

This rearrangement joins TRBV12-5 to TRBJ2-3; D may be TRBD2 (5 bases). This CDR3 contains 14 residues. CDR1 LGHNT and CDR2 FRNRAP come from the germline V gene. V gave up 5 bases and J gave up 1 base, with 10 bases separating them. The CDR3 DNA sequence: TGTGCTAGTGGTCGAGGGTTGGGCACAGATACGCAGTATTTT. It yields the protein CASGRGLGTDTQYF.

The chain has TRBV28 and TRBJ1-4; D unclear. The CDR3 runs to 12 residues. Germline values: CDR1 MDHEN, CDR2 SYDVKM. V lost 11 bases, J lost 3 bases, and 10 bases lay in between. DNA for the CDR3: TGTGCCTCCGGAGATCCTAATGAAAAACTGTTTTTT. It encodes CASGDPNEKLFF.

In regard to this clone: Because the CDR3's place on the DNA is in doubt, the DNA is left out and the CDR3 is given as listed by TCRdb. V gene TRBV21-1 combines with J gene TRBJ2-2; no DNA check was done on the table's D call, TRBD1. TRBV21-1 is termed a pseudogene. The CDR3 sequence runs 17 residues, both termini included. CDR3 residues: CASSKPVGQGITGELFF.

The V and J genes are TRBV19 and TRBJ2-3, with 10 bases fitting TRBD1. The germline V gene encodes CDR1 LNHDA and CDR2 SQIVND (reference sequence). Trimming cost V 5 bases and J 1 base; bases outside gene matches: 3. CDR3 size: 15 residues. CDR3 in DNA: TGTGCCAGTAGTCCTGGGACAGGGGGCACAGATACGCAGTATTTT. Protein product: CASSPGTGGTDTQYF.

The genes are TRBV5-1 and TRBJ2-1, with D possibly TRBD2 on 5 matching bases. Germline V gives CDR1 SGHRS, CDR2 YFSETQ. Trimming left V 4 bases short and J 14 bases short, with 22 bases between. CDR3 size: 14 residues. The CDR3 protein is CASSLGGAVRIEFF. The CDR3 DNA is TGCGCCAGCAGCCTCGGTGGAGCGGTTAGGATTGAGTTCTTC. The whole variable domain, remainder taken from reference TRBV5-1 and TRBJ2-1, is KAGVTQTPRYLIKTRGQQVTLSCSPISGHRSVSWYQQTPGQGLQFLFEYFSETQRNKGNFPGRFSGRQFSNSRSEMNVSTLELGDSALYLCASSLGGAVRIEFFGPGTRLTVL.

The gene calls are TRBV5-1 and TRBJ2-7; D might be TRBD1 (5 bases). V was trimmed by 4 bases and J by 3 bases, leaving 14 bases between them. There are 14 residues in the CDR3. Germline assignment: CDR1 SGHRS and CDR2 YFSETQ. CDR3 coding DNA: TGCGCCAGCAGCCTTCTGGGAAGGGGCTACGAGCAGTACTTC. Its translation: CASSLLGRGYEQYF.

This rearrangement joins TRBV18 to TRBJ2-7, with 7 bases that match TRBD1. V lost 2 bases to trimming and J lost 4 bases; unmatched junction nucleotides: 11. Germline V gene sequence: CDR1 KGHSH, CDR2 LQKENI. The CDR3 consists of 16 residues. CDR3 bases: TGTGCCAGCTCACCAAACCGGGACAGTGGCGTTTACGAGCAGTACTTC. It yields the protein CASSPNRDSGVYEQYF.

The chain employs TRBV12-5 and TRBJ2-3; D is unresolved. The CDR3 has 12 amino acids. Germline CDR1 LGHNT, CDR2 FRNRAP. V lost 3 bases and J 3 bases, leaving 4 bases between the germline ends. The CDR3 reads CASGLLTDTQYF. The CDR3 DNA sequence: TGTGCTAGTGGTTTACTAACAGATACGCAGTATTTT.

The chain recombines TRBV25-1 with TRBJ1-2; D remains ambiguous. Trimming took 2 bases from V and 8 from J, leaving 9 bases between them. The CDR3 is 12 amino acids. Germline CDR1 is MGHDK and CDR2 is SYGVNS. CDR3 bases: TGTGCCAGCAGTGAACCCTCTCGGGGCTACACCTTC. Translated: CASSEPSRGYTF.

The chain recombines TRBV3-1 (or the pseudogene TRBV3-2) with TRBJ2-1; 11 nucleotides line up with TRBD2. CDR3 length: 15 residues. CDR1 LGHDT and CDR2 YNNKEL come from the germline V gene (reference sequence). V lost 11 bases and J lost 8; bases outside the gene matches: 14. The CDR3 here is CALRGLAGGRHEQFF. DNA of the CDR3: TGTGCCCTCAGGGGCCTAGCGGGAGGACGTCATGAGCAGTTCTTC.

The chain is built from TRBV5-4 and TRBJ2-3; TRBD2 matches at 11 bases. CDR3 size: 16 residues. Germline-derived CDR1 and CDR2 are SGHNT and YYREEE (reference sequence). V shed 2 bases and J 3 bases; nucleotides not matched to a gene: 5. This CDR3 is CASSFSGGAKTDTQYF. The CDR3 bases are TGTGCCAGCAGCTTTAGCGGGGGGGCCAAGACAGATACGCAGTATTTT.

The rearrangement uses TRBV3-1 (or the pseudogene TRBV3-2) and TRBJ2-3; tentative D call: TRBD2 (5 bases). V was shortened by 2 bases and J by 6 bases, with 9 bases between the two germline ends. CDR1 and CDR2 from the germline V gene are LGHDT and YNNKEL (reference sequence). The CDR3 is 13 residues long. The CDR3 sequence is CASSQRPSDTQYF. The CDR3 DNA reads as TGTGCCAGCAGCCAACGGCCTAGCGATACGCAGTATTTT.

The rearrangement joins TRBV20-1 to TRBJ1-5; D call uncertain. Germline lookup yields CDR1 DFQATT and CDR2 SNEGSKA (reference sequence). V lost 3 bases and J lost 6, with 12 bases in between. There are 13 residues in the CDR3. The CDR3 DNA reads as TGCAGTGCTAGTATCGGGGAAGGTCAGCCCCAGCATTTT. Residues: CSASIGEGQPQHF.

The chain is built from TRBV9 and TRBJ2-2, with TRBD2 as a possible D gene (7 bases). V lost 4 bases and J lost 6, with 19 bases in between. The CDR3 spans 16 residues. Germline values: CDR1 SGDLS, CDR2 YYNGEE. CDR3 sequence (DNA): TGTGCCAGCAGCCCTCTCCCGAGGGGGGGGGCCGGGGAGCTGTTTTTT. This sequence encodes CASSPLPRGGAGELFF.

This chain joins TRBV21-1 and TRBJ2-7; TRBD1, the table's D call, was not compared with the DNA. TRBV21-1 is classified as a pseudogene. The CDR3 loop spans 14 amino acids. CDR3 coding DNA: TGTGCCAGCAGCCCACGCTGGACAACGTACGAGCAGTACTTC. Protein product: CASSPRWTTYEQYF.

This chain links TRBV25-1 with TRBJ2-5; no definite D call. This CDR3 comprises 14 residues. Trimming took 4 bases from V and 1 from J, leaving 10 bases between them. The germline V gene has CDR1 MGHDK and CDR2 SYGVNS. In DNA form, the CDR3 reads TGTGCCAGCAGTGGGGCTCCCCTCCAAGAGACCCAGTACTTC. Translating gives CASSGAPLQETQYF. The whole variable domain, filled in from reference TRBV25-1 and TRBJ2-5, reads EADIYQTPRYLVIGTGKKITLECSQTMGHDKMYWYQQDPGMELHLIHYSYGVNSTEKGDLSSESTVSRIRTEHFPLTLESARPSHTSQYLCASSGAPLQETQYFGPGTRLLVL.

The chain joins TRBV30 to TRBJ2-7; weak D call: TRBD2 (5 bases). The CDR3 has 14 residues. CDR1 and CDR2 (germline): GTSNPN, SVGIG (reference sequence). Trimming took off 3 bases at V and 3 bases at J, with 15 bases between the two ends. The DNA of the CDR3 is TGTGCCTGGAGCCCACTAGGGCCCTACTACGAGCAGTACTTC. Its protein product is CAWSPLGPYYEQYF.

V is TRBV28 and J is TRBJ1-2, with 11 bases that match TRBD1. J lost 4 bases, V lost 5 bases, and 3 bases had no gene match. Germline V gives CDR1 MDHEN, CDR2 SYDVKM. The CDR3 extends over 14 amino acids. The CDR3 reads CASSVGTGGYGYTF. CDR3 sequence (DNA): TGTGCCAGCAGTGTCGGGACAGGGGGCTATGGCTACACCTTC.

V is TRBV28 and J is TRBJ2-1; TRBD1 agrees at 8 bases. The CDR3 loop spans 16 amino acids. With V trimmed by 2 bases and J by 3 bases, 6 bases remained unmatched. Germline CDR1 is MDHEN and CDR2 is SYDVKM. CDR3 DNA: TGTGCCAGCAGTTTAGGGGACAGGAGGATCTACAATGAGCAGTTCTTC. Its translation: CASSLGDRRIYNEQFF.

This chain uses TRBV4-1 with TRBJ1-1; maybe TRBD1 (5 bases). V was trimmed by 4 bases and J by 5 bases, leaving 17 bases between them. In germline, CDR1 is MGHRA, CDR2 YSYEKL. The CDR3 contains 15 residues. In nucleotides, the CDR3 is TGCGCCAGCAGCCTCCCAGGGCAGGTGAGGACTGAAGCTTTCTTT. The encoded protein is CASSLPGQVRTEAFF.

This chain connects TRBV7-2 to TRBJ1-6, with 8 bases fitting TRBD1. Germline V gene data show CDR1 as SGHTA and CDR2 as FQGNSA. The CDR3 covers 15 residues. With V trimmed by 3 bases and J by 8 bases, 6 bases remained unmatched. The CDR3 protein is CASSLPQGAHSPLHF. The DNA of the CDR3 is TGTGCCAGCAGCTTGCCGCAGGGGGCCCATTCACCCCTCCACTTT.

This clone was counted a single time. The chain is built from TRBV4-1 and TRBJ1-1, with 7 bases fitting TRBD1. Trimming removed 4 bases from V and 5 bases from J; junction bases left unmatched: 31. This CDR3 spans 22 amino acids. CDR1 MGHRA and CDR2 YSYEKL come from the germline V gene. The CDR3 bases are TGCGCCAGCAGCCGAGATATTCTCTTAGGACAGGCATGGAATCGGGGGAATACTGAAGCTTTCTTT. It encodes CASSRDILLGQAWNRGNTEAFF.

The CDR3 nucleotides read TGTGCCAGCAGCTTAGATGAGGGGGCTAGTCAGACCCAGTACTTC. As protein: CASSLDEGASQTQYF. The gene calls are TRBV7-2 and TRBJ2-5, with TRBD1 matching over 7 bases. Germline lookup yields CDR1 SGHTA and CDR2 FQGNSA. J was trimmed by 6 bases and V by 1 base; bases with no gene match: 8. The CDR3 extends over 15 amino acids.

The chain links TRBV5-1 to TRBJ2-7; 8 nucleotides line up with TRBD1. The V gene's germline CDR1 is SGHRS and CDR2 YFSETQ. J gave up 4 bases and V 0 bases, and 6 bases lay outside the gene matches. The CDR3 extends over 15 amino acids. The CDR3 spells CASSLAAGGDYEQYF. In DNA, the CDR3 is TGCGCCAGCAGCTTGGCGGCAGGGGGCGATTACGAGCAGTACTTC.

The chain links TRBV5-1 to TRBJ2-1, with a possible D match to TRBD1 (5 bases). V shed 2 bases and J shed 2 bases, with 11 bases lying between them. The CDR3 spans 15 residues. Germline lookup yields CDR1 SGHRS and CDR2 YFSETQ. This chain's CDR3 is CASSLGQGTYNEQFF. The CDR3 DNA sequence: TGCGCCAGCAGCTTAGGTCAGGGCACCTACAATGAGCAGTTCTTC.

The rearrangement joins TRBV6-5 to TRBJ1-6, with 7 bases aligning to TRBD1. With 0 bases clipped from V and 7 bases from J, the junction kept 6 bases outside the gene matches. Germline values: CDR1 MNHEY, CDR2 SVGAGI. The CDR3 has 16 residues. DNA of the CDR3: TGTGCCAGCAGTTACTCCGACAGGGTGAGGAATTCACCCCTCCACTTT. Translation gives CASSYSDRVRNSPLHF.